This is a list of T cell receptor beta chains from one sample in a study of T-cell memory formation after mild COVID-19. TCRdb re-analysed the 5' RACE reads in MiXCR, keeping a single row per CDR3 protein. The table includes about 44,000 distinct CDR3 sequences, roughly 7.2% detected once. The material sequenced was PBMCs or a T cell subset sorted from them (not recorded which). These receptors all come from a young man who had mild COVID-19 (a few samples of this study predate the infection). Cell type and time point are not known. Each CDR3 is given with its conserved first and last residue. A D gene is named only where the DNA matches it firmly. Rows give clone size only sometimes, using once, few, many, or a class for an expanded clone.

d_call j_call v_call clone_size cdr3_aa cdr3_nt
NA TRBJ2-3 TRBV5-1 few CASSSGSPDTQYF TGCGCCAGCAGCTCCGGCTCCCCAGATACGCAGTATTTT
NA TRBJ2-2 TRBV4-3 NA CASSQAGRGSTGELFF TGCGCCAGCAGCCAAGCGGGGCGGGGCAGCACCGGGGAGCTGTTTTTT
TRBD1 TRBJ1-4 TRBV5-1 NA CASSLDDRGRGGEKLFF TGCGCCAGCAGCTTGGATGACAGGGGCCGGGGTGGTGAAAAACTGTTTTTT
TRBD2 TRBJ2-2 TRBV6-5 few CASSGRLAGDTGELFF TGTGCCAGCAGTGGGAGGCTAGCGGGAGACACCGGGGAGCTGTTTTTT
NA TRBJ2-3 TRBV28 NA CASGRVPDTQYF TGTGCCAGCGGTCGGGTGCCAGATACGCAGTATTTT
TRBD2 TRBJ2-5 TRBV5-1 NA CASSVTSGGAQETQYF TGCGCCAGCAGCGTGACTAGCGGGGGGGCCCAGGAGACCCAGTACTTC
NA TRBJ2-2 TRBV5-1 NA CASSRQGRETGGELFF TGCGCCAGCAGCCGTCAGGGCCGAGAGACAGGCGGGGAGCTGTTTTTT
NA TRBJ2-3 TRBV5-1 NA CASSSTATKDTQYF TGCGCCAGCAGCTCCACAGCAACCAAAGATACGCAGTATTTT
TRBD1 TRBJ1-2 TRBV5-1 NA CASSLGVATGGSLSSGYTF TGCGCCAGCAGCTTGGGTGTTGCGACAGGGGGCTCCCTCTCTAGCGGCTACACCTTC
NA TRBJ2-2 TRBV2 few CASTGNGELFF TGTGCCAGCACTGGAAACGGGGAGCTGTTTTTT
NA TRBJ1-1 TRBV10-1 few CASSDSGSGVAFF TGCGCCAGCAGTGATTCGGGTTCGGGGGTAGCTTTCTTT
TRBD2 TRBJ2-1 TRBV12-3/TRBV12-4 NA CASRTGGRGSYNEQFF TGTGCCAGCAGAACGGGGGGAAGAGGCTCCTACAATGAGCAGTTCTTC